The rows below give T cell receptor beta chains drawn from one sample of a study of long-term antiretroviral therapy in people with HIV. Produced via immunoSEQ multiplex PCR; TCRdb's table is partial and in-frame only. The repertoire holds about 11,000 clones, with 84% as singletons. The sample here was unsorted PBMCs, taken roughly 7 years after starting antiretroviral therapy. These TCRs come from a man in his fifties with HIV. Both conserved end residues are part of each CDR3. A D gene is named only where the DNA matches it firmly. A row's size may be missing; if present it is once, few, many or a size class.

J gene: TRBJ2-7
V gene: TRBV7-8
clone size: few
D gene: NA
CDR3 protein: CASSLGGGSDEQYF
CDR3 DNA: TGTGCCAGCAGCTTAGGGGGGGGCAGTGACGAGCAGTACTTC

J gene: TRBJ1-2
V gene: TRBV4-1
clone size: once
D gene: NA
CDR3 protein: CASSQGAVGNYGYTF
CDR3 DNA: TGCGCCAGCAGCCAAGGTGCCGTCGGGAACTATGGCTACACCTTC

J gene: TRBJ2-7
V gene: TRBV13
clone size: NA
D gene: NA
CDR3 protein: CASSSQGREQYF
CDR3 DNA: TGTGCCAGCAGCTCTCAAGGGCGCGAGCAGTACTTC

J gene: TRBJ2-1
V gene: TRBV19
clone size: few
D gene: NA
CDR3 protein: CASSTGTYNEQFF
CDR3 DNA: TGTGCCAGTAGTACCGGGACCTACAATGAGCAGTTCTTC

J gene: TRBJ2-7
V gene: TRBV10-2
clone size: NA
D gene: NA
CDR3 protein: CASSESTGVSAYEQYF
CDR3 DNA: TGCGCCAGCAGTGAGTCGACTGGGGTTTCGGCCTACGAGCAGTACTTC

J gene: TRBJ1-2
V gene: TRBV27
clone size: NA
D gene: TRBD1
CDR3 protein: CASGQGAGYTF
CDR3 DNA: TGTGCCAGCGGGCAGGGGGCTGGCTACACCTTC

J gene: TRBJ1-2
V gene: TRBV5-4
clone size: NA
D gene: TRBD1
CDR3 protein: CASSLSEGQGPGYTF
CDR3 DNA: TGTGCCAGCAGCTTGAGTGAGGGACAGGGGCCTGGCTACACCTTC

J gene: TRBJ1-1
V gene: TRBV6-5
clone size: NA
D gene: NA
CDR3 protein: CASSYPGGTEAFF
CDR3 DNA: TGTGCCAGCAGTTACCCCGGTGGGACTGAAGCTTTCTTT

J gene: TRBJ2-1
V gene: TRBV4-1
clone size: NA
D gene: TRBD2
CDR3 protein: CASSQGLAGTDNEQFF
CDR3 DNA: TGCGCCAGCAGCCAAGGTCTAGCGGGGACCGACAATGAGCAGTTCTTC

J gene: TRBJ2-3
V gene: TRBV4-1
clone size: NA
D gene: NA
CDR3 protein: CASSQANGRDTDTQYF
CDR3 DNA: TGCGCCAGCAGCCAAGCAAATGGCAGGGACACAGATACGCAGTATTTT

J gene: TRBJ1-4
V gene: TRBV13
clone size: few
D gene: NA
CDR3 protein: CASSPSLNEKLFF
CDR3 DNA: TGTGCCAGCAGCCCTAGCCTAAATGAAAAACTGTTTTTT

J gene: TRBJ1-2
V gene: TRBV15
clone size: NA
D gene: TRBD1
CDR3 protein: CATSRVPGQAFYGYTF
CDR3 DNA: TGTGCCACCAGCAGAGTCCCGGGACAGGCTTTCTATGGCTACACCTTC

J gene: TRBJ2-3
V gene: TRBV13
clone size: NA
D gene: TRBD2
CDR3 protein: CASSTSGGYTDTQYF
CDR3 DNA: TGTGCCAGCAGCACTAGCGGGGGGTACACAGATACGCAGTATTTT

J gene: TRBJ1-2
V gene: TRBV7-9
clone size: NA
D gene: TRBD1
CDR3 protein: CASSSGGVGYGYTF
CDR3 DNA: TGTGCCAGCAGTTCAGGGGGCGTAGGATATGGCTACACCTTC

J gene: TRBJ1-5
V gene: TRBV5-1
clone size: NA
D gene: NA
CDR3 protein: CASSPYGGESNQPQHF
CDR3 DNA: TGCGCCAGCAGCCCCTACGGGGGCGAGAGCAATCAGCCCCAGCATTTT

J gene: TRBJ1-5
V gene: TRBV4-1
clone size: NA
D gene: TRBD1
CDR3 protein: CASSHGQGDQPQHF
CDR3 DNA: TGCGCCAGCAGCCACGGACAGGGCGATCAGCCCCAGCATTTT

J gene: TRBJ2-1
V gene: TRBV9
clone size: NA
D gene: TRBD2
CDR3 protein: CASSASGVPYNEQFF
CDR3 DNA: TGTGCCAGCAGCGCTAGCGGGGTCCCCTACAATGAGCAGTTCTTC

J gene: TRBJ2-5
V gene: TRBV2
clone size: NA
D gene: NA
CDR3 protein: CASSEGISTQETQYF
CDR3 DNA: TGTGCCAGCAGTGAAGGGATAAGCACCCAAGAGACCCAGTACTTC

J gene: TRBJ1-1
V gene: TRBV9
clone size: NA
D gene: TRBD1
CDR3 protein: CASSVLQGSNTEAFF
CDR3 DNA: TGTGCCAGCAGCGTTCTACAGGGGTCGAACACTGAAGCTTTCTTT

J gene: TRBJ2-5
V gene: TRBV2
clone size: NA
D gene: NA
CDR3 protein: CASSERGWETQYF
CDR3 DNA: TGTGCCAGCAGTGAACGCGGGTGGGAGACCCAGTACTTC

J gene: TRBJ1-2
V gene: TRBV19
clone size: NA
D gene: NA
CDR3 protein: CASSPDTEIANYGYTF
CDR3 DNA: TGTGCCAGTAGTCCTGACACAGAGATAGCTAACTATGGCTACACCTTC

J gene: TRBJ2-7
V gene: TRBV11-3
clone size: NA
D gene: NA
CDR3 protein: CASSLDPWDGDYEQYF
CDR3 DNA: TGTGCCAGCAGCTTAGACCCTTGGGACGGAGACTACGAGCAGTACTTC

J gene: TRBJ1-1
V gene: TRBV13
clone size: NA
D gene: NA
CDR3 protein: CASSLLPGEAFF
CDR3 DNA: TGTGCCAGCAGCTTGCTCCCAGGTGAAGCTTTCTTT

J gene: TRBJ1-2
V gene: TRBV9
clone size: NA
D gene: NA
CDR3 protein: CASSGSDKVPAAYYGYTF
CDR3 DNA: TGTGCCAGCAGCGGCTCAGACAAAGTCCCCGCTGCCTACTATGGCTACACCTTC

J gene: TRBJ2-2
V gene: TRBV19
clone size: NA
D gene: NA
CDR3 protein: CASSIGGAGELFF
CDR3 DNA: TGTGCCAGTAGTATAGGGGGGGCCGGGGAGCTGTTTTTT

J gene: TRBJ1-1
V gene: TRBV27
clone size: once
D gene: NA
CDR3 protein: CASSLSMADAGAFF
CDR3 DNA: TGTGCCAGCAGTTTATCGATGGCCGACGCTGGAGCTTTCTTT

J gene: TRBJ1-1
V gene: TRBV6-1
clone size: NA
D gene: NA
CDR3 protein: CASSWTAEGDKAFF
CDR3 DNA: TGTGCCAGCAGTTGGACAGCCGAGGGGGACAAAGCTTTCTTT

J gene: TRBJ2-3
V gene: TRBV18
clone size: NA
D gene: TRBD2
CDR3 protein: CASSPSRVGLAGGSTDTQYF
CDR3 DNA: TGTGCCAGCTCACCAAGTCGGGTCGGGCTAGCGGGGGGATCAACAGATACGCAGTATTTT

J gene: TRBJ1-1
V gene: TRBV27
clone size: NA
D gene: TRBD1
CDR3 protein: CASSFRTGGGLSTEAFF
CDR3 DNA: TGTGCCAGCAGTTTTAGGACAGGGGGCGGTTTGAGCACTGAAGCTTTCTTT

J gene: TRBJ2-7
V gene: TRBV4-2
clone size: once
D gene: NA
CDR3 protein: CASSQDSDAYEQYF
CDR3 DNA: TGTGCCAGCAGCCAAGATAGTGACGCCTACGAGCAGTACTTC

J gene: TRBJ2-7
V gene: TRBV11-3
clone size: NA
D gene: TRBD2
CDR3 protein: CASTGGLSSYEQYF
CDR3 DNA: TGTGCCAGCACGGGGGGACTATCCTCCTACGAGCAGTACTTC

J gene: TRBJ2-7
V gene: TRBV19
clone size: NA
D gene: NA
CDR3 protein: CASSPSGTTSYEQYF
CDR3 DNA: TGTGCCAGTAGTCCGTCCGGGACAACCTCCTACGAGCAGTACTTC

J gene: TRBJ2-2
V gene: TRBV5-4
clone size: NA
D gene: TRBD2
CDR3 protein: CASSLGGLARTGELFF
CDR3 DNA: TGTGCCAGCAGCTTGGGGGGACTAGCGAGGACCGGGGAGCTGTTTTTT

J gene: TRBJ1-4
V gene: TRBV6-5
clone size: NA
D gene: NA
CDR3 protein: CASSPRGVDEKLFF
CDR3 DNA: TGTGCCAGCAGTCCCCGGGGGGTGGATGAAAAACTGTTTTTT

J gene: TRBJ2-7
V gene: TRBV10-3
clone size: NA
D gene: TRBD1
CDR3 protein: CAISESGDRAFYEQYF
CDR3 DNA: TGTGCCATCAGTGAGTCGGGGGACAGGGCCTTCTACGAGCAGTACTTC

J gene: TRBJ2-1
V gene: TRBV10-3
clone size: NA
D gene: NA
CDR3 protein: CAISDLGSSYNEQFF
CDR3 DNA: TGTGCCATCAGTGATCTCGGGAGCTCCTACAATGAGCAGTTCTTC

J gene: TRBJ1-1
V gene: TRBV6-5
clone size: NA
D gene: NA
CDR3 protein: CASILTAANTEAFF
CDR3 DNA: TGTGCCAGCATCCTGACGGCAGCGAACACTGAAGCTTTCTTT

J gene: TRBJ2-2
V gene: TRBV19
clone size: NA
D gene: NA
CDR3 protein: CASSIYGGLTGELFF
CDR3 DNA: TGTGCCAGTAGTATCTACGGGGGGCTAACCGGGGAGCTGTTTTTT

J gene: TRBJ2-5
V gene: TRBV12-5
clone size: NA
D gene: NA
CDR3 protein: CASRGIQETQYF
CDR3 DNA: TGTGCTAGTAGGGGGATCCAAGAGACCCAGTACTTC

J gene: TRBJ2-2
V gene: TRBV4-1
clone size: few
D gene: NA
CDR3 protein: CASSQDRVGGRPGELFF
CDR3 DNA: TGCGCCAGCAGCCAAGATCGGGTGGGGGGGCGTCCCGGGGAGCTGTTTTTT

J gene: TRBJ2-2
V gene: TRBV7-8
clone size: NA
D gene: NA
CDR3 protein: CASDAGVGELFF
CDR3 DNA: TGTGCCAGCGATGCAGGGGTGGGGGAGCTGTTTTTT

J gene: TRBJ2-3
V gene: TRBV9
clone size: few
D gene: NA
CDR3 protein: CASSVDPSITQGDTQYF
CDR3 DNA: TGTGCCAGCAGCGTAGACCCCTCCATCACCCAAGGAGATACGCAGTATTTT

J gene: TRBJ2-7
V gene: TRBV4-1
clone size: once
D gene: TRBD2
CDR3 protein: CASSQTSGGAYEQYF
CDR3 DNA: TGCGCCAGCAGCCAAACTAGCGGGGGGGCATACGAGCAGTACTTC

J gene: TRBJ2-7
V gene: TRBV10-3
clone size: NA
D gene: NA
CDR3 protein: CAISGVSYEQYF
CDR3 DNA: TGTGCCATCAGTGGGGTCTCCTACGAGCAGTACTTC

J gene: TRBJ1-1
V gene: TRBV9
clone size: NA
D gene: TRBD1
CDR3 protein: CASSVGRGTGENTEAFF
CDR3 DNA: TGTGCCAGCAGCGTAGGGCGGGGGACAGGGGAGAACACTGAAGCTTTCTTT

J gene: TRBJ1-1
V gene: TRBV7-6
clone size: once
D gene: NA
CDR3 protein: CASSDEGEGNTEAFF
CDR3 DNA: TGTGCCAGCAGCGACGAAGGTGAGGGGAACACTGAAGCTTTCTTT

J gene: TRBJ1-5
V gene: TRBV23-1
clone size: NA
D gene: NA
CDR3 protein: CASSPGPPNQPQHF
CDR3 DNA: TGCGCCAGCAGTCCGGGACCGCCTAATCAGCCCCAGCATTTT